These 14 T cell receptor beta chains originate from one sample sequenced in a study of shared clonotypes between healthy human individuals. The table came from immunoSEQ multiplex PCR; TCRdb's copy has only in-frame clones and leaves some out. Among around 1.1 million clones listed, about 72% were seen once. The sequencing sample was made of memory CD4+ T cells from PBMCs. Subset in this sample: CD45RA-negative fraction. The receptors were gathered from a young man in good health. Some clones in this sample may be carry-over from other donors' samples.

The chain uses TRBV15 and TRBJ2-7; no clear D gene. Per germline, CDR1 LNHNV and CDR2 YYDKDF (reference sequence). The CDR3 runs to 14 residues. Trimming took off 2 bases at V and 2 bases at J, with 10 bases between the two ends. The CDR3 here is CATSRFPTTYEQYF. The DNA for the CDR3 is TGTGCCACCAGCAGATTCCCAACGACCTACGAGCAGTACTTC.

As for this clone: This sample also contains other DNA sequences that code for the same CDR3. J is TRBJ1-5 and V is TRBV6-6; D remains unclear. Looked up from germline, CDR1 is MNHNY and CDR2 is SVGAGI (reference sequence). This CDR3 contains 16 residues. V was pared by 5 bases and J by 1 base, with 15 bases between. CDR3 region: CASSPVGSLSNQPQHF. The CDR3 DNA sequence: TGTGCCAGCAGTCCTGTGGGGTCCCTCAGCAATCAGCCCCAGCATTTT.

This clone was recorded many times. CDR3 in DNA: TGTGCCTGGAGTATCGAAATGACTCTCTCACTTGCGAACACCGGGGAGCTGTTTTTT. This gives the protein CAWSIEMTLSLANTGELFF. The chain links TRBV30 to TRBJ2-2; D is unclear. Germline CDR1 reads GTSNPN; CDR2 reads SVGIG (reference sequence). Trimming removed 2 bases from V and 0 bases from J, with 22 bases in between. This CDR3 contains 19 residues. The full variable domain, completed using reference TRBV30 and TRBJ2-2, is SQTIHQWPATLVQPVGSPLSLECTVEGTSNPNLYWYRQAAGRGLQLLFYSVGIGQISSEVPQNLSASRPQDRQFILSSKKLLLSDSGFYLCAWSIEMTLSLANTGELFFGEGSRLTVL.

This clone was seen a few times. The chain has TRBV2 and TRBJ1-2, with 8 bases matching TRBD1. The germline gives CDR1 SNHLY, CDR2 FYNNEI. Trimming removed 6 bases from V and 8 bases from J; junction bases left unmatched: 8. The CDR3 has 13 residues. The CDR3 is CASRATGADGYTF. In DNA, the CDR3 is TGTGCCAGCAGGGCGACAGGGGCGGACGGCTACACCTTC.

This clone was detected only a few times. Different DNA sequences within this sample yield the same CDR3. The chain has TRBV29-1 and TRBJ1-1; D is undetermined. CDR1 is SQVTM and CDR2 is ANQGSEA in the germline V gene. This CDR3 spans 11 amino acids. Trimming removed 4 bases from V and 1 base from J, with 4 bases in between. CDR3 protein: CSVVQNTEAFF. CDR3 coding DNA: TGCAGCGTTGTACAGAACACTGAAGCTTTCTTT.

V and J are TRBV30 and TRBJ1-1; the D is unclear. V gave up 0 bases and J gave up 9 bases, with 8 bases separating them. Germline V CDR1 and CDR2: GTSNPN, SVGIG (reference sequence). The CDR3 sequence is 11 residues long. The CDR3 region is CAWSVNAQAFF. CDR3 in DNA: TGTGCCTGGAGTGTAAACGCCCAAGCTTTCTTT.

As regards this clone: The identical CDR3 is also encoded by other nucleotide sequences in the sample. The chain couples TRBV5-1 to TRBJ2-2, with TRBD1 identical over 7 bases. CDR1 SGHRS and CDR2 YFSETQ come from the germline V gene. This CDR3 region has 16 residues. Germline trimming cut 2 bases from V and 2 bases from J; bases unmatched to any gene: 6. The chain's CDR3 is CASSLLGTANTGELFF. As DNA, the CDR3 is TGCGCCAGCAGCTTATTGGGGACAGCAAACACCGGGGAGCTGTTTTTT.

J is TRBJ1-1 and V is TRBV28; 7 nucleotides agree with TRBD1. CDR3 length equals 19 residues. CDR1 is MDHEN and CDR2 is SYDVKM in the germline V gene. V was pared by 5 bases and J by 1 base, with 19 bases of the junction left unmatched. In DNA form, the CDR3 reads TGTGCCAGCAGTCCTGGGTATACTCCTTTCGACAGGGCGAACACTGAAGCTTTCTTT. Its protein is CASSPGYTPFDRANTEAFF.

This sequence joins TRBV28 and TRBJ1-1; D is unresolved. V was pared by 11 bases and J by 3 bases, with 16 bases between. The CDR3 consists of 13 residues. CDR1 is MDHEN, CDR2 SYDVKM, per germline. Here the CDR3 DNA reads TGTGCCGGAGCCCTTACTGGGGACACTGAAGCTTTCTTT. Protein: CAGALTGDTEAFF.

The chain carries TRBV14 and TRBJ2-7; D possibly uses TRBD1 or TRBD2 (5 bases each). The ends were cut back, 3 bases at V and 7 bases at J, with 13 bases in the middle. The CDR3 spans 13 residues. Germline-derived CDR1 and CDR2 are SGHDN and FVKESK. CDR3 in amino acids: CASSHRGPTEQYF. As DNA, the CDR3 is TGTGCCAGCAGCCATCGGGGCCCTACGGAGCAGTACTTC.

The CDR3 protein is CASSPGLATDTQYF. The CDR3 coding sequence is TGTGCCAGCAGCCCGGGACTAGCGACAGATACGCAGTATTTT. The V gene is TRBV7-9, the J gene TRBJ2-3, with 10 bases lining up with TRBD2. The CDR3 loop spans 14 amino acids. The germline gives CDR1 SEHNR, CDR2 FQNEAQ (reference sequence). V gave up 5 bases and J gave up 3 bases; unmatched junction bases: 2.

The chain links TRBV4-1 to TRBJ2-3; a weak D match, TRBD2 (5 bases). V was cut by 4 bases and J by 1 base, with 15 bases left in between. Germline V lookup: CDR1 MGHRA, CDR2 YSYEKL. The CDR3 is made up of 16 amino acids. The CDR3 protein is CASSPSAGGGTDTQYF. The CDR3, as DNA: TGCGCCAGCAGCCCCTCGGCGGGTGGTGGCACAGATACGCAGTATTTT.

The chain links TRBV6-5 to TRBJ2-5; 7 bases fit TRBD1. The germline CDR1 and CDR2 sequences are MNHEY and SVGAGI. V gave up 6 bases and J gave up 3 bases; unmatched junction bases: 4. The CDR3 contains 13 residues. The CDR3 bases are TGTGCCAGCAGCCGCGACAGGGAAGAGACCCAGTACTTC. It codes for CASSRDREETQYF.

The chain links TRBV10-3 to TRBJ2-1; the D gene is possibly TRBD2 (6 bases). Germline V gives CDR1 ENHRY, CDR2 SYGVKD. V lost 3 bases, J lost 9 bases, and 15 bases lay in between. There are 14 residues in the CDR3. In nucleotides, the CDR3 is TGTGCCATCAGTGATACGACTAGGAGGGGTGAGCAGTTCTTC. Translated: CAISDTTRRGEQFF.